This T cell receptor (beta chain) is from a study of vaccination and CD4 T cells after COVID-19. Study-wide context: At a median about 99 days (range 35 to 161) after diagnosis, post-COVID samples were drawn. Overlapping spike peptides of SARS-CoV-2, HCoV-NL63, HCoV-OC43 and HCoV-229E were used, and cells were stimulated with them. Investigators took post-vaccine samples a median 72 days after dose two, within a range of 14 to 241.

About this clonotype itself: Its antigen is still unknown.

Sequenced with the Oncomine TCR Beta short-read assay was DNA taken from cultured CD4+ T cells. TCRdb reanalysed the PCR reads using MiXCR and keeps one entry per CDR3 protein. The table lists about 9,800 distinct CDR3 sequences, roughly two fifths of them singletons, with 9.5% to 15% in the top ten. Treatment specified: roughly 11-day PBMC culture with coronavirus spike peptide pools or control peptides (ViraFEST assay). Pre-COVID-19 pandemic sampling (2011-2018) yielded the unexposed donor's CD4+ T cells. For ViraFEST, peptide pools expanded antigen-specific T cells, after which the TCRs were sequenced. Germline-derived CDR1 and CDR2 are LNHDA and SQIVND (reference sequence). V shed 3 bases and J shed 3 bases, with 8 bases lying between them. CDR3 length: 13 residues.

The material sequenced was CD4+ T cells from blood, cultured in vitro. This chain links TRBV19 with TRBJ1-1, with D unclear. The source of this sequence is a human donor in good health. CDR3 protein: CASSIKGYTEAFF. The CDR3 nucleotides are TGTGCCAGTAGTATTAAGGGTTACACTGAAGCTTTCTTT.